Listed below are T cell receptor beta chains from one sample, sequenced in a study of shared clonotypes between healthy human individuals. Assay: immunoSEQ multiplex PCR; the TCRdb copy retains only in-frame clones and omits some. The table has around 980,000 clones, around 78% seen once. Material: memory CD4+ T cells from PBMCs. Every receptor here comes from a man aged 18 to 30 in good health. Some clones in this sample may be carry-over from other donors' samples. Both conserved end residues are part of each CDR3. D genes are given only for firm matches. Clone size, where shown, is once, few, many, or a class for clones that have expanded.

d_call: NA
v_call: TRBV7-9
clone_size: NA
j_call: TRBJ1-4
cdr3_aa: CASTPSWGKGEKLFF
cdr3_nt: TGTGCCAGCACCCCCTCCTGGGGCAAGGGTGAAAAACTGTTTTTT

d_call: TRBD1
v_call: TRBV28
clone_size: NA
j_call: TRBJ2-7
cdr3_aa: CASTTGQGRSYEQYF
cdr3_nt: TGTGCCAGCACTACCGGACAGGGGAGGTCCTACGAGCAGTACTTC

d_call: NA
v_call: TRBV7-2
clone_size: NA
j_call: TRBJ1-5
cdr3_aa: CASSPWRGQPQHF
cdr3_nt: TGTGCCAGCAGCCCCTGGCGGGGGCAGCCCCAGCATTTT

d_call: TRBD1
v_call: TRBV19
clone_size: NA
j_call: TRBJ1-2
cdr3_aa: CASTWADRDGYTF
cdr3_nt: TGTGCCAGTACGTGGGCGGACAGGGATGGCTACACCTTC

d_call: NA
v_call: TRBV10-3
clone_size: once
j_call: TRBJ1-1
cdr3_aa: CAIRGTREAFF
cdr3_nt: TGTGCCATCAGAGGGACACGTGAAGCTTTCTTT

d_call: NA
v_call: TRBV28
clone_size: NA
j_call: TRBJ2-7
cdr3_aa: CASGMGRSAEQYF
cdr3_nt: TGTGCCAGCGGGATGGGCCGCTCGGCCGAGCAGTACTTC

d_call: TRBD2
v_call: TRBV5-1
clone_size: NA
j_call: TRBJ2-1
cdr3_aa: CASSLLAGGMNNEQFF
cdr3_nt: TGCGCCAGCAGCCTTCTGGCGGGAGGGATGAACAATGAGCAGTTCTTC

d_call: NA
v_call: TRBV10-1
clone_size: NA
j_call: TRBJ2-7
cdr3_aa: CASSESAGWYEQYF
cdr3_nt: TGCGCCAGCAGTGAGTCAGCAGGGTGGTACGAGCAGTACTTC

d_call: TRBD2
v_call: TRBV6-5
clone_size: NA
j_call: TRBJ2-7
cdr3_aa: CASSYRLAGLIEQYF
cdr3_nt: TGTGCCAGCAGTTACAGGCTAGCGGGGCTGATCGAGCAGTACTTC

d_call: NA
v_call: TRBV29-1
clone_size: once
j_call: TRBJ2-1
cdr3_aa: CSGGGAYNEQFF
cdr3_nt: TGCAGCGGGGGGGGCGCCTACAATGAGCAGTTCTTC

d_call: TRBD1
v_call: TRBV5-1
clone_size: NA
j_call: TRBJ1-1
cdr3_aa: CASSLGPGTGGIDTEAFF
cdr3_nt: TGCGCCAGCAGCTTGGGACCCGGGACAGGGGGTATAGACACTGAAGCTTTCTTT